A single sample gave rise to the 19 T cell receptor beta chains below, sequenced in a study of shared clonotypes between healthy human individuals. Assay: immunoSEQ multiplex PCR; the TCRdb copy retains only in-frame clones and omits some. The sample has under 1,900,000 clones, approximately 98.5% seen once. Sequenced: naive CD4+ T cells sorted from blood. Subset defined: CD45RA+ positively selected. The receptor set was obtained from a man aged 25-45 years in good health.

The chain combines TRBV5-4 with TRBJ2-5; possibly TRBD1 or TRBD2 for D (5 bases each). In germline, CDR1 is SGHNT, CDR2 YYREEE (reference sequence). This CDR3 is built from 14 residues. The V and J ends lost 1 base and 4 bases respectively, with 11 bases between them. CDR3 DNA: TGTGCCAGCAGCTTGCGCCCTGGGGGAGAGACCCAGTACTTC. Its translation: CASSLRPGGETQYF.

The genes are TRBV14 and TRBJ2-2, with TRBD2 identical over 8 bases. This CDR3 contains 16 residues. Germline V lookup: CDR1 SGHDN, CDR2 FVKESK. Trimming took 3 bases from V and 4 from J; bases not matched to a gene: 7. The CDR3 here is CASSHRAGVGTGELFF. DNA for the CDR3: TGTGCCAGCAGCCACCGAGCGGGAGTGGGCACCGGGGAGCTGTTTTTT.

This chain links TRBV27 with TRBJ2-1; D gene unclear. Trimming pared 3 bases from V and 10 bases from J, leaving 7 bases between. Germline-derived CDR1 and CDR2 are MNHEY and SMNVEV (reference sequence). The CDR3 has 11 residues. CDR3 region: CASSFGYEQFF. In nucleotides, the CDR3 is TGTGCCAGCAGTTTTGGGTACGAGCAGTTCTTC.

J is TRBJ2-2 and V is TRBV10-1; 10 bases are a match to TRBD1. Germline V gives CDR1 WNHNN, CDR2 SYGVQD (reference sequence). The trim removed 2 bases at V and 13 bases at J, leaving 1 base unmatched. The CDR3 length is 12 residues. CDR3 residues: CASSEGDRGLFF. The CDR3 bases are TGCGCCAGCAGTGAGGGGGACAGGGGGCTGTTTTTT.

In nucleotides, the CDR3 is TGTGCCCGGGAAACCGGGGGGGGAAAACTGTTTTTT. Translated: CARETGGGKLFF. The chain recombines TRBV30 with TRBJ1-4, with D possibly being TRBD1 (5 bases). CDR1 and CDR2 from the germline V gene are GTSNPN and SVGIG (reference sequence). The CDR3 totals 12 residues. The V and J ends lost 8 bases and 10 bases respectively, with 17 bases between them.

This clone was seen only once. The chain is built from TRBV7-9 and TRBJ2-5, with 7 bases aligning to TRBD1. The CDR3 is 14 amino acids. The germline CDR1 and CDR2 sequences are SEHNR and FQNEAQ (reference sequence). After removal of 1 base from V and 4 bases from J, the junction contained 3 bases not matched to a gene. The CDR3 DNA sequence: TGTGCCAGCAGCTTAGAGGGACAGAGAGAGACCCAGTACTTC. Amino acid sequence: CASSLEGQRETQYF.

Comments on this clone: One end of the junction varies from germline; a read error may be responsible. This rearrangement joins TRBV7-2 to TRBJ2-7; TRBD1 is a possible D gene (6 bases). The germline gives CDR1 SGHTA, CDR2 FQGNSA. The CDR3 extends over 17 amino acids. CDR3 loop: CAISREDRLVPPYEQYF. The CDR3 nucleotides are TGTGCCATCAGCCGAGAAGACAGGTTAGTTCCGCCCTACGAGCAGTACTTC.

The rearrangement links TRBV5-1 to TRBJ2-1; D may match TRBD1 or TRBD2 (5 bases each). This CDR3 has 15 residues. The V end lost 3 bases, the J end lost 0 bases, and 10 bases lay between the germline ends. The germline gives CDR1 SGHRS, CDR2 YFSETQ. CDR3: CASSWTTSSYNEQFF. The CDR3 nucleotides read TGCGCCAGCAGCTGGACAACTAGCTCCTACAATGAGCAGTTCTTC.

The chain has TRBV7-2 and TRBJ2-1, with D hard to call. The CDR3 runs 15 residues. V dropped 1 base and J dropped 0 bases, with 7 bases sitting between them. CDR1 and CDR2 from the germline V gene are SGHTA and FQGNSA. CDR3 nucleotides: TGTGCCAGCAGCTTAGAATACCCCTCCTACAATGAGCAGTTCTTC. It yields the protein CASSLEYPSYNEQFF. The whole variable domain, filled in from reference TRBV7-2 and TRBJ2-1, reads GAGVSQSPSNKVTEKGKDVELRCDPISGHTALYWYRQSLGQGLEFLIYFQGNSAPDKSGLPSDRFSAERTGGSVSTLTIQRTQQEDSAVYLCASSLEYPSYNEQFFGPGTRLTVL.

This clone was recorded only once. The chain couples TRBV19 to TRBJ2-7; tentatively, D is TRBD2 (6 bases). This CDR3 contains 13 residues. The V gene lost 10 bases and the J gene lost 1 base, with 14 bases spanning the gap. Looked up from germline, CDR1 is LNHDA and CDR2 is SQIVND (reference sequence). The CDR3 region has the DNA TGTGCCACAGACGGGACTTTTTCCTACGAGCAGTACTTC. It specifies CATDGTFSYEQYF. Together with reference TRBV19 and TRBJ2-7, the CDR3 gives the full variable domain: DGGITQSPKYLFRKEGQNVTLSCEQNLNHDAMYWYRQDPGQGLRLIYYSQIVNDFQKGDIAEGYSVSREKKESFPLTVTSAQKNPTAFYLCATDGTFSYEQYFGPGTRLTVT.

V is TRBV29-1 and J is TRBJ2-1, with a weak D call TRBD2 (5 bases). Germline assignment: CDR1 SQVTM and CDR2 ANQGSEA. Trimming shortened V by 1 base and J by 5 bases, and 21 bases separated the two germline ends. The CDR3 has 17 residues. CDR3 loop: CSVEVYIGIRSNNEQFF. Here the CDR3 DNA reads TGCAGCGTTGAAGTATATATCGGGATAAGATCAAACAATGAGCAGTTCTTC.

Points on this clone: Other DNA sequences in the same sample also yield this CDR3. The V and J genes are TRBV5-1 and TRBJ2-7, with 7 bases lining up with TRBD1. Germline CDR1 and CDR2: SGHRS and YFSETQ. J gave up 3 bases and V 3 bases, and 3 bases lay outside the gene matches. This CDR3 region has 13 residues. CDR3 sequence: CASSSGQFYEQYF. The CDR3 coding sequence is TGCGCCAGCAGCTCGGGACAGTTCTACGAGCAGTACTTC.

The V gene is TRBV14, the J gene TRBJ2-6; 7 positions match TRBD1. The CDR3 has 15 amino acids. The trim removed 5 bases at V and 2 bases at J, leaving 3 bases unmatched. The germline CDR1 and CDR2 sequences are SGHDN and FVKESK. In DNA, the CDR3 is TGTGCCAGCAGCGAGCAGGGGGCTGGGGCCAACGTCCTGACTTTC. Its translation is CASSEQGAGANVLTF.

The gene calls are TRBV25-1 and TRBJ2-7; possible D gene TRBD2, 6 bases. This CDR3 has 12 amino acids. Germline V CDR1 and CDR2: MGHDK, SYGVNS. V was trimmed by 3 bases and J by 6 bases, leaving 9 bases between them. The CDR3 spells CASSDRGLEQYF. The CDR3 DNA sequence: TGTGCCAGCAGTGATCGGGGACTCGAGCAGTACTTC.

V is TRBV7-4 and J is TRBJ2-3; TRBD2 is a possible D gene (6 bases). V was shortened by 6 bases and J by 6 bases, with 22 bases between the two germline ends. The CDR3 has 16 residues. CDR1 and CDR2 from the germline V gene are SGHVT and SQSDAQ. Here the CDR3 DNA reads TGTGCCAGCAGACGGCTAGCGAAAACCCCCCACGATACGCAGTATTTT. Encoded protein: CASRRLAKTPHDTQYF.

This chain links TRBV5-1 with TRBJ1-2; 8 nucleotides match TRBD1. Germline CDR1 SGHRS, CDR2 YFSETQ. With 0 bases clipped from V and 6 bases from J, the junction kept 4 bases outside the gene matches. The CDR3 consists of 14 residues. The CDR3 DNA sequence: TGCGCCAGCAGCTTGGATACAGGGGGTAATGGCTACACCTTC. This gives the protein CASSLDTGGNGYTF.

This clone was counted a single time. This rearrangement joins TRBV7-8 to TRBJ1-1; tentatively, D is TRBD1 (6 bases). CDR3 length: 14 residues. The V gene's germline CDR1 is SGHVS and CDR2 FQNEAQ. V gave up 5 bases and J gave up 1 base, with 11 bases separating them. CDR3 sequence reads: CASSMGHGNTEAFF. In DNA, the CDR3 is TGTGCCAGCAGCATGGGACACGGGAACACTGAAGCTTTCTTT.

CDR3: CASSLDPTGQGSHEQYF. The CDR3 DNA reads TGCGCCAGCAGCTTGGATCCTACGGGACAGGGGTCCCACGAGCAGTACTTC. V usage is TRBV5-1 and J usage is TRBJ2-7; 10 bases agree with TRBD1. The CDR3 spans 17 residues. CDR1 is SGHRS, CDR2 YFSETQ, per germline. The trim removed 0 bases at V and 5 bases at J, leaving 11 bases unmatched.

V usage is TRBV5-1 and J usage is TRBJ2-7; 12 positions agree with TRBD1. Trimming cost V 0 bases and J 2 bases; bases outside gene matches: 15. The length of the CDR3 is 20 residues. Germline values: CDR1 SGHRS, CDR2 YFSETQ. This chain's CDR3 is CASSLATGQGATLNPYEQYF. CDR3 nucleotide sequence: TGCGCCAGCAGCTTGGCCACGGGACAGGGGGCGACTCTGAACCCCTACGAGCAGTACTTC.